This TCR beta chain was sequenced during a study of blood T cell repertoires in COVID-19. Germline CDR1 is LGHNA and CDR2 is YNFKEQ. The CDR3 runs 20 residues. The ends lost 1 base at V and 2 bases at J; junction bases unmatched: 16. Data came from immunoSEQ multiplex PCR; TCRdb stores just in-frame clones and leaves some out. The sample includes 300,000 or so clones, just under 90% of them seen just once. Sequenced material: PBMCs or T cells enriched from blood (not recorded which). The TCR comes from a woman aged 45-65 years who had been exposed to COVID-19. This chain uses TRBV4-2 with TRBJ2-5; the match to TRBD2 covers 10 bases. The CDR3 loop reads CASSQVWLRPLAGEQETQYF. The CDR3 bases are TGTGCCAGCAGCCAAGTTTGGTTGCGCCCGCTAGCGGGGGAGCAAGAGACCCAGTACTTC.